This T cell receptor (beta chain) was observed in a study of blood T cell repertoires in COVID-19. At the level of the study: Samples representing acute and convalescent COVID-19 were sourced from the United States, Italy and Spain. Sources were T cells, B-cell-depleted T cells, or PBMCs; the material itself was cDNA or gDNA.

The germline CDR1 and CDR2 sequences are MNHNS and SASEGT. The CDR3 length is 13 residues. V lost 3 bases to trimming and J lost 8 bases, with 10 bases between them. Per the original data handling: Amplified reference gene primers provided the basis for estimating nucleated cell counts. Clones were sequenced by immunoSEQ multiplex PCR, and TCRdb holds only the in-frame ones, with some missing. V and J calls and clone size come straight from that table; D and trimming were deduced from the DNA. The sample contains 55,000 to 60,000 clones, over 75% of which appear only once. The rearrangement links TRBV6-1 to TRBJ1-4, with D unresolved. This clonotype was obtained from a man between 40 and 49 years old with active COVID-19. Sequenced material: peripheral blood. Here the CDR3 reads CASSEQVMEKLFF. The CDR3 bases are TGTGCCAGCAGTGAGCAGGTTATGGAAAAACTGTTTTTT.